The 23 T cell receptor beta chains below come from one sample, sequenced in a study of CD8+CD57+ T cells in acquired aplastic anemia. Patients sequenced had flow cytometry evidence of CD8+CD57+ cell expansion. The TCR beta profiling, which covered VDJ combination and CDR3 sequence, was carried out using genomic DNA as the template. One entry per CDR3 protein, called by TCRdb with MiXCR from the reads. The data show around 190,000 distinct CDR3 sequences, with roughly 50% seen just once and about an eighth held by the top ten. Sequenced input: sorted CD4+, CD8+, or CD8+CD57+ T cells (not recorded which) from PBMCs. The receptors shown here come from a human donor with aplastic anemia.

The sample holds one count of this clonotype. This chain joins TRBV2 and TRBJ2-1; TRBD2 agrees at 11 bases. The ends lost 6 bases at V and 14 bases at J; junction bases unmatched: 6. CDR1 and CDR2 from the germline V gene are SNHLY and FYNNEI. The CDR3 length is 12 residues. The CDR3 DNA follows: TGTGCCAGCAGCACTAGCGGGGGTTTGGAGTTCTTC. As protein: CASSTSGGLEFF.

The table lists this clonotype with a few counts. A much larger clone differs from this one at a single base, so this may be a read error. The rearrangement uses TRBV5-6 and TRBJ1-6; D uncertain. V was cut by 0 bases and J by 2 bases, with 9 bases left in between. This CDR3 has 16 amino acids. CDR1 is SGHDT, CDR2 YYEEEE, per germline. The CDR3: CASSLGLSPYNSPLHF. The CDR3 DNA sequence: TGTGCCAGCAGCTTGGGCCTCAGCCCCTATAATTCACCCCTCCACTTT.

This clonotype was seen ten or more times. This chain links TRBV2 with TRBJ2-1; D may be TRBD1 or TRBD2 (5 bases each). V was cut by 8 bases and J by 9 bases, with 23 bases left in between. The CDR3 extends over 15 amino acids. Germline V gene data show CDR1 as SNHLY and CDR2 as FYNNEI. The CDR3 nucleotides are TGTGCCAGCCAGAGAGGATGGGACGCTAGGACTGAGCAGTTCTTC. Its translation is CASQRGWDARTEQFF.

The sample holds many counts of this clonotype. The chain's CDR3 is CASTGMGSNQPQHF. CDR3 bases: TGTGCCAGCACAGGGATGGGAAGCAATCAGCCCCAGCATTTT. The chain links TRBV2 to TRBJ1-5; D is perhaps TRBD1 (5 bases). Trimming took 7 bases from V and 1 from J, leaving 11 bases between them. Germline-derived CDR1 and CDR2 are SNHLY and FYNNEI. CDR3 length: 14 amino acids.

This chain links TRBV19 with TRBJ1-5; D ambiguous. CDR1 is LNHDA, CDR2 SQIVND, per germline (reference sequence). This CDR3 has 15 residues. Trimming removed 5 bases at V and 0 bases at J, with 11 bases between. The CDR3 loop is CASSWTDNSNQPQHF. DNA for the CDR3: TGTGCCAGTAGTTGGACGGATAATAGCAATCAGCCCCAGCATTTT. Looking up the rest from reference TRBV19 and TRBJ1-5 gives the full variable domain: DGGITQSPKYLFRKEGQNVTLSCEQNLNHDAMYWYRQDPGQGLRLIYYSQIVNDFQKGDIAEGYSVSREKKESFPLTVTSAQKNPTAFYLCASSWTDNSNQPQHFGDGTRLSIL.

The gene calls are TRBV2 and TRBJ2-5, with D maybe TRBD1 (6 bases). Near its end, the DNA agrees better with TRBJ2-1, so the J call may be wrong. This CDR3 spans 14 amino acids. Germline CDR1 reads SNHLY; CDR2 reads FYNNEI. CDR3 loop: CASCVSDSWNEQFF. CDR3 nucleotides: TGTGCCAGCTGCGTATCGGACAGTTGGAATGAGCAGTTCTTC.

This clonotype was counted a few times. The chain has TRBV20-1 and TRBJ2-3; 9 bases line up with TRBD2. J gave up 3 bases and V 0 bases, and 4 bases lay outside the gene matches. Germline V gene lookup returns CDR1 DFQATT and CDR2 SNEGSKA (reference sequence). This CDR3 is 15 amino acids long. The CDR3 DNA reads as TGCAGTGCTAGAGATGGGGCGGGGGGGACAGATACGCAGTATTTT. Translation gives CSARDGAGGTDTQYF.

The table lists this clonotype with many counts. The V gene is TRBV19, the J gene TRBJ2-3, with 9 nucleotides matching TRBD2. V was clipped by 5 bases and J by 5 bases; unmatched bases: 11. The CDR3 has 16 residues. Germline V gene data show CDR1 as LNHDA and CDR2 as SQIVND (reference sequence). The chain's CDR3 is CASSLGRGGLRDTQYF. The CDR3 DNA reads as TGTGCCAGTAGTTTAGGGCGGGGGGGCCTGAGAGATACGCAGTATTTT.

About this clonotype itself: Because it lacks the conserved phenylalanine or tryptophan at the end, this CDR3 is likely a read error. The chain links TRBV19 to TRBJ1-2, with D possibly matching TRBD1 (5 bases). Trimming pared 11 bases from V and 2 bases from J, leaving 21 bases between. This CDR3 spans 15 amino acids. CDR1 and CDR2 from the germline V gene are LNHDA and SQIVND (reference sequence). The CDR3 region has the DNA TGTGCCTCTAGTAGGCCAACGGGGCAAAACTATGGCTACACCTCC. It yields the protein CASSRPTGQNYGYTS.

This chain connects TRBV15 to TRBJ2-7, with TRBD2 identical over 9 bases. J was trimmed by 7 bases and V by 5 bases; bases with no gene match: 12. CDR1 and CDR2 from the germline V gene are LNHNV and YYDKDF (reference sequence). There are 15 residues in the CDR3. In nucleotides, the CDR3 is TGTGCCACCAGCCGTAGCGGGGGCCTTCGGTTGGAGCAGTACTTC. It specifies CATSRSGGLRLEQYF. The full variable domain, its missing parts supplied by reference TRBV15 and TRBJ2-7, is DAMVIQNPRYQVTQFGKPVTLSCSQTLNHNVMYWYQQKSSQAPKLLFHYYDKDFNNEADTPDNFQSRRPNTSFCFLDIRSPGLGDTAMYLCATSRSGGLRLEQYFGPGTRLTVT.

For the CDR3, the DNA is TGTGCCAGCAGTGAAGTACAGGGGGTTCAGCCCCAGCATTTT. This encodes CASSEVQGVQPQHF. J is TRBJ1-5 and V is TRBV6-1; TRBD1 agrees at 8 bases. The germline CDR1 and CDR2 sequences are MNHNS and SASEGT. The CDR3 covers 14 residues. The V segment lost 1 base and the J segment 6 bases; nucleotides outside the gene matches: 2.

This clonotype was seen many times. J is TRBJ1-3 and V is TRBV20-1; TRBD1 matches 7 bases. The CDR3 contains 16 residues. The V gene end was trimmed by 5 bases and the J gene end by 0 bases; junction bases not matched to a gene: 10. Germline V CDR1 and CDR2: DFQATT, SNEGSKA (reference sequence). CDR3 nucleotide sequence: TGCAGTGCTCCTGAGGGGGCAGCGACCTCTGGAAACACCATATATTTT. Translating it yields CSAPEGAATSGNTIYF.

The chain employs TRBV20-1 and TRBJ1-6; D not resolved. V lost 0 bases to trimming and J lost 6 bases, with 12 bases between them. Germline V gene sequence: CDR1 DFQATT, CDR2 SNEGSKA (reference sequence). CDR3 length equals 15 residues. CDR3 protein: CSARDSAGSNSPLHF. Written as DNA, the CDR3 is TGCAGTGCTAGAGATTCGGCGGGGAGTAATTCACCCCTCCACTTT.

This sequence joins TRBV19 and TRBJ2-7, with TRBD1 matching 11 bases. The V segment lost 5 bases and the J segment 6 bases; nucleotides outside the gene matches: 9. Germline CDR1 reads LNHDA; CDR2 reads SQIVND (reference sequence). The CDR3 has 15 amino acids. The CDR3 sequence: CASSSRDRGDSEQYF. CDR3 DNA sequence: TGTGCCAGTAGTTCGAGGGACAGGGGGGACTCCGAGCAGTACTTC.

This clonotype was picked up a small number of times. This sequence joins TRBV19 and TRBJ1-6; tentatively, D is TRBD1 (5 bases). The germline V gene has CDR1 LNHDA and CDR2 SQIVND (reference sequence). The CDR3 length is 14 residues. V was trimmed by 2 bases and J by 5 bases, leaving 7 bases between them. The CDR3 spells CASSIQGDNSPLHF. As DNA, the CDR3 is TGTGCCAGTAGTATACAGGGCGATAATTCACCCCTCCACTTT.

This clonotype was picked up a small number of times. The CDR3 nucleotides read TGCGCCAGCAGCCAAGATAGGGGGGGCGTAGGGTTTAGAGCTAATGAAAAACTGTTTTTT. Translating it yields CASSQDRGGVGFRANEKLFF. This chain links TRBV4-1 with TRBJ1-4; weak D call: TRBD1 (6 bases). The germline V and J ends were trimmed by 0 bases and 3 bases, with 23 bases remaining between them. The CDR3 runs to 20 residues. The V gene's germline CDR1 is MGHRA and CDR2 YSYEKL.

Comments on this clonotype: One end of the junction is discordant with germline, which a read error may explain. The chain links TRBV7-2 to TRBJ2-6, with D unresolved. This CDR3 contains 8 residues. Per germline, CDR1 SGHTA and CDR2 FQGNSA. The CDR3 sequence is CASSLDYF. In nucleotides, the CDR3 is TGTGCCAGCAGCTTAGATTATTTC.

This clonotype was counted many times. DNA of the CDR3: TGTGCCAGCAGGACCGGACTAGCGGGGGCGGGGGAGCTGTTTTTT. It translates to CASRTGLAGAGELFF. This sequence joins TRBV11-2 and TRBJ2-2; TRBD2 matches at 13 bases. This CDR3 is built from 15 residues. Germline lookup yields CDR1 SGHAT and CDR2 FQNNGV. The ends lost 6 bases at V and 8 bases at J; junction bases unmatched: 6.

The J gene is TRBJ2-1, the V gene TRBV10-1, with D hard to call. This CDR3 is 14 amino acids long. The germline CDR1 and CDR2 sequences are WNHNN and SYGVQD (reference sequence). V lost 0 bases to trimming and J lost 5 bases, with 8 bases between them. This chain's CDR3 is CASSESGGNNEQFF. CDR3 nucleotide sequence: TGCGCCAGCAGTGAGTCTGGTGGAAACAATGAGCAGTTCTTC.

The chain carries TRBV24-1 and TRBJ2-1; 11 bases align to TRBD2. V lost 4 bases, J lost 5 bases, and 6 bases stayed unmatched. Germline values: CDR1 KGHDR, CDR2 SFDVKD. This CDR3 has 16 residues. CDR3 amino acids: CATSDLNSGRDNEQFF. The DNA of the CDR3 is TGTGCCACCAGTGACCTTAATAGCGGGAGGGACAATGAGCAGTTCTTC.

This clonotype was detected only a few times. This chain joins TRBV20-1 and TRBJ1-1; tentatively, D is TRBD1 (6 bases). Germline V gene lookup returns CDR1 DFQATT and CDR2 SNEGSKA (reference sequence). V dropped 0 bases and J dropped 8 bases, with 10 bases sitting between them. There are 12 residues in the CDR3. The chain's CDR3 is CSARDYRVEAFF. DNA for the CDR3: TGCAGTGCTAGAGATTACAGGGTAGAAGCTTTCTTT.

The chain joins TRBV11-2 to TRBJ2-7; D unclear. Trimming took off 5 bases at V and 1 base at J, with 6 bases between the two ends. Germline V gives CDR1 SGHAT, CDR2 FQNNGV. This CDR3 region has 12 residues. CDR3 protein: CASSTTSYEQYF. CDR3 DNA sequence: TGTGCCAGCAGCACAACTTCCTACGAGCAGTACTTC. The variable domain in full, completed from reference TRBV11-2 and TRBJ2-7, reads EAGVAQSPRYKIIEKRQSVAFWCNPISGHATLYWYQQILGQGPKLLIQFQNNGVVDDSQLPKDRFSAERLKGVDSTLKIQPAKLEDSAVYLCASSTTSYEQYFGPGTRLTVT.

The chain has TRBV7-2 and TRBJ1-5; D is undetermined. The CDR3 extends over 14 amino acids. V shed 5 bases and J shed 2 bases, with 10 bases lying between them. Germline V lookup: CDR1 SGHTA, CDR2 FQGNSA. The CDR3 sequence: CASSKGVGNQPQHF. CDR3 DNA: TGTGCCAGCAGCAAGGGAGTAGGCAATCAGCCCCAGCATTTT. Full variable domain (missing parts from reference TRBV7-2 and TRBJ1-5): GAGVSQSPSNKVTEKGKDVELRCDPISGHTALYWYRQSLGQGLEFLIYFQGNSAPDKSGLPSDRFSAERTGGSVSTLTIQRTQQEDSAVYLCASSKGVGNQPQHFGDGTRLSIL.